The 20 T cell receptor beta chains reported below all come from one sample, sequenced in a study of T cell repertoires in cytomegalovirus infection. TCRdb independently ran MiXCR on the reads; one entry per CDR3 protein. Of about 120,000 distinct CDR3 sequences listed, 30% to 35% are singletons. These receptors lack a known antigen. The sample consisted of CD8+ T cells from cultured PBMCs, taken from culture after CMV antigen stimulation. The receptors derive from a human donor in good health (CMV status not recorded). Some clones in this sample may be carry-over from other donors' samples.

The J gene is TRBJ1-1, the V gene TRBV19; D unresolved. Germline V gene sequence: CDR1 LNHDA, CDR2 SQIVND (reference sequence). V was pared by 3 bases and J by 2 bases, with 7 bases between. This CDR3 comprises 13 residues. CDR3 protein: CASSIGDNTEAFF. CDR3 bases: TGTGCCAGTAGTATCGGGGATAACACTGAAGCTTTCTTT. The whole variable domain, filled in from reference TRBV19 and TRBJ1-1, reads DGGITQSPKYLFRKEGQNVTLSCEQNLNHDAMYWYRQDPGQGLRLIYYSQIVNDFQKGDIAEGYSVSREKKESFPLTVTSAQKNPTAFYLCASSIGDNTEAFFGQGTRLTVV.

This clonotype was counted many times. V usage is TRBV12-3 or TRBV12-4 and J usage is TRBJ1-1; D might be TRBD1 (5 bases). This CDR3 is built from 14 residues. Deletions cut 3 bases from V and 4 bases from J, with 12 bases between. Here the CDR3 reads CASSFEGTGTEAFF. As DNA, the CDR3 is TGTGCCAGCAGTTTCGAGGGGACCGGCACTGAAGCTTTCTTT.

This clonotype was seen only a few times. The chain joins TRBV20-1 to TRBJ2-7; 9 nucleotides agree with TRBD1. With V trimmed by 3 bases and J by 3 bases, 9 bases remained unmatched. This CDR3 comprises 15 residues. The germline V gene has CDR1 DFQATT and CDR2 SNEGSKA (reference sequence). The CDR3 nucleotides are TGCAGTGCTAGCGTATCCGGGACAGGGCGCTACGAGCAGTACTTC. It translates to CSASVSGTGRYEQYF.

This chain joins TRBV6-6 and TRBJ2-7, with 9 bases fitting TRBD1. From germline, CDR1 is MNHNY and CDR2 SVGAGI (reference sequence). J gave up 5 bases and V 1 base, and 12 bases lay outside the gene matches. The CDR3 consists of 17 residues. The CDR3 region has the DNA TGTGCCAGCAGTTACTTCCGGGACAGGGTTGGGGAGAACGAGCAGTACTTC. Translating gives CASSYFRDRVGENEQYF.

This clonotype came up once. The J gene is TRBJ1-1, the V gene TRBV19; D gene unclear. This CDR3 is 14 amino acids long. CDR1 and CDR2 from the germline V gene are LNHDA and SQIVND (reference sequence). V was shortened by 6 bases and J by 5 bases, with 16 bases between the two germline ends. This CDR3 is CASSSSYGITEAFF. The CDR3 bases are TGTGCCAGTAGCTCTTCATATGGGATTACTGAAGCTTTCTTT.

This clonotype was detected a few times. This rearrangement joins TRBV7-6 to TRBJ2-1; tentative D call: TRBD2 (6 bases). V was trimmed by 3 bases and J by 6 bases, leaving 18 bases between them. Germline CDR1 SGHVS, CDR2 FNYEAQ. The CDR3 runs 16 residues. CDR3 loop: CASSLKLARASNEQFF. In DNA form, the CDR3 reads TGTGCCAGCAGCTTGAAGCTAGCGCGGGCCTCCAATGAGCAGTTCTTC.

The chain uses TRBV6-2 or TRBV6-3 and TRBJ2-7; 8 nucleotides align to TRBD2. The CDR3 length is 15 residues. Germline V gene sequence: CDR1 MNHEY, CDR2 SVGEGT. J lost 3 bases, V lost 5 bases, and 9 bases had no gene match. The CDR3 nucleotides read TGTGCCAGCAGTCCCGGGGCTAGCGGGTTCTACGAGCAGTACTTC. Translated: CASSPGASGFYEQYF.

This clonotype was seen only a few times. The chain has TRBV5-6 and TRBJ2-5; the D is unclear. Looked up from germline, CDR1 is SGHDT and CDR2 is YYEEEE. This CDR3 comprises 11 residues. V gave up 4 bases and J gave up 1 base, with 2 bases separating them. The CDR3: CASSVQETQYF. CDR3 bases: TGTGCCAGCAGCGTCCAAGAGACCCAGTACTTC.

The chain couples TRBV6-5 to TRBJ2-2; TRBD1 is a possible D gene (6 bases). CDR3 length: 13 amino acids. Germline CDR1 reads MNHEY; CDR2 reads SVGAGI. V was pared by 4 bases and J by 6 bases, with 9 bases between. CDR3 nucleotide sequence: TGTGCCAGCAGTTCGTACAGGGCCGGGGAGCTGTTTTTT. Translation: CASSSYRAGELFF.

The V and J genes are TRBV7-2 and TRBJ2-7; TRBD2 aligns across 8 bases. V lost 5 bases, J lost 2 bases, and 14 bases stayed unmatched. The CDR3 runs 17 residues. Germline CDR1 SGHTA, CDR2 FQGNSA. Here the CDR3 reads CASSPLRAGLGPYEQYF. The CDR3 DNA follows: TGTGCCAGCAGCCCTCTCAGGGCGGGACTAGGACCCTACGAGCAGTACTTC.

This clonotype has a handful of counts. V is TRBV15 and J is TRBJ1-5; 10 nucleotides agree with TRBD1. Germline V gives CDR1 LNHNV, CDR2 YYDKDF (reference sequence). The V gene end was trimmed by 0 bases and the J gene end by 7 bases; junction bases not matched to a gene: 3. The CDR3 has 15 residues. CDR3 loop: CATSRDPDRGQPQHF. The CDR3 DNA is TGTGCCACCAGCAGAGATCCGGACAGGGGGCAGCCCCAGCATTTT.

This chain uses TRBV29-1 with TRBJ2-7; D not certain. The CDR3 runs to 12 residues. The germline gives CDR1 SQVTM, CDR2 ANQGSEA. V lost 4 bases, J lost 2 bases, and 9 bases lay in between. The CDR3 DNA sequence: TGCAGCGTTGCACCGCAGACCTACGAGCAGTACTTC. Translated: CSVAPQTYEQYF.

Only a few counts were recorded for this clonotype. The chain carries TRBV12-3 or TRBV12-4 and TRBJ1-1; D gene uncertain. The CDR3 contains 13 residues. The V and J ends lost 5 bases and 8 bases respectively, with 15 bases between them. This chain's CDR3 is CASSPLSGNEAFF. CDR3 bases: TGTGCCAGCAGTCCCCTCAGCGGGAACGAAGCTTTCTTT.

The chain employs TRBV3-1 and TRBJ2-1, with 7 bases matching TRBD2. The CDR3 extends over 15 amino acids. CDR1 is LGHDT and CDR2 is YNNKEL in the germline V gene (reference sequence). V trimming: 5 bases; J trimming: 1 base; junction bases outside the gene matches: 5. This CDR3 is CASSWQRGSYNEQFF. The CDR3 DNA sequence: TGTGCCAGCAGCTGGCAGCGGGGTTCCTACAATGAGCAGTTCTTC.

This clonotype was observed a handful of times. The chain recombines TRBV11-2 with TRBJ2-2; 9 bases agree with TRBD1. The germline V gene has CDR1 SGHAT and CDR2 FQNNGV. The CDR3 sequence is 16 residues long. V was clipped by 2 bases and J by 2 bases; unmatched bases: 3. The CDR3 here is CASSLWDRVNTGELFF. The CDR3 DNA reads TGTGCCAGCAGCTTATGGGACAGGGTCAACACCGGGGAGCTGTTTTTT.

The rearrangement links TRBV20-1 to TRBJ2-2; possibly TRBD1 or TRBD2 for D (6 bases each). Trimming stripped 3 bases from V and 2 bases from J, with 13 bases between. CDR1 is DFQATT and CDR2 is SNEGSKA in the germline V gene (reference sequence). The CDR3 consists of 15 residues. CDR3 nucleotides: TGCAGTGCTAGTAAACGGGGGCCTAACACCGGGGAGCTGTTTTTT. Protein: CSASKRGPNTGELFF.

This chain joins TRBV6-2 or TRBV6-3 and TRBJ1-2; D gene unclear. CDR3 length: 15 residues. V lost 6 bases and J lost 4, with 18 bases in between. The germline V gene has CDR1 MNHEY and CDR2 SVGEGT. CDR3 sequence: CASSLSGIPTYGYTF. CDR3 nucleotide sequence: TGTGCCAGCAGCTTATCCGGAATTCCTACCTATGGCTACACCTTC.

The DNA of the CDR3 is TGTGCCAGCAGTTACTCGCCAGCGGGGATTAGCACAGATACGCAGTATTTT. It specifies CASSYSPAGISTDTQYF. The chain combines TRBV6-2 or TRBV6-3 with TRBJ2-3, with 7 nucleotides matching TRBD2. The germline gives CDR1 MNHEY, CDR2 SVGEGT. The CDR3 totals 17 residues. With 0 bases clipped from V and 0 bases from J, the junction kept 6 bases outside the gene matches.

The CDR3 loop is CASSQNPSSTDTQYF. The CDR3 coding sequence is TGTGCCAGCAGCCAAAATCCATCGAGCACAGATACGCAGTATTTT. V is TRBV7-8 and J is TRBJ2-3; D unresolved. This CDR3 has 15 amino acids. V was shortened by 5 bases and J by 0 bases, with 12 bases between the two germline ends. Germline values: CDR1 SGHVS, CDR2 FQNEAQ.

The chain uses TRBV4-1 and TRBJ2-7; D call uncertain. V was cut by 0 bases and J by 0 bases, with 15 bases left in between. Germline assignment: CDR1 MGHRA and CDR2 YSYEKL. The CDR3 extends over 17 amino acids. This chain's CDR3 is CASSQDQQKPDSYEQYF. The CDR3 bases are TGCGCCAGCAGCCAAGATCAGCAGAAGCCCGACTCCTACGAGCAGTACTTC.